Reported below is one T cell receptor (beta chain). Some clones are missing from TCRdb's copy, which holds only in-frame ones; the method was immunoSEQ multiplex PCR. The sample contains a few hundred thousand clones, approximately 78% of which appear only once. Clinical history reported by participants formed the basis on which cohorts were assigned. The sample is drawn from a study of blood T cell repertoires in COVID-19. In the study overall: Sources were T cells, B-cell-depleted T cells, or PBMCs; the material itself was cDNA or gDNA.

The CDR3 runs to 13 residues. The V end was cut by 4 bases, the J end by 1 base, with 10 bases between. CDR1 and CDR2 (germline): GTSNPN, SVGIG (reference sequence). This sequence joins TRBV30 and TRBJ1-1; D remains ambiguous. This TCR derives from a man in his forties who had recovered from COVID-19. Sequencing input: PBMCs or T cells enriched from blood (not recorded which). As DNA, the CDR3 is TGTGCCTGGATCCGGGAAAGGAACACTGAAGCTTTCTTT. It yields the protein CAWIRERNTEAFF.